This T cell receptor (beta chain) came from a study of T-cell memory formation after mild COVID-19. Across the study: Largely donor-specific sequence clusters came from two donors.

Study-wide results and limits: CD4+ clones that contracted lay mainly in CM and EM; CD8+ ones lay in EMRA. Pre-infection memory already had some responding clones, implying cross-reactive memory joined.

This CDR3 is built from 14 residues. The trim removed 2 bases at V and 3 bases at J, leaving 3 bases unmatched. Germline lookup yields CDR1 PRHDT and CDR2 FYEKMQ (reference sequence). 5'RACE with constant-segment primers built TCRalpha and TCRbeta cDNA libraries with UMIs. TCRdb itself ran the 5' RACE reads through MiXCR, one entry per CDR3 protein. The sample lists hundreds of thousands of distinct CDR3 sequences, 20% occurring once. As regards this clonotype: Its specificity is not known.

The clonotype comes from an adult woman who had mild COVID-19 (a few samples of this study predate the infection). Cell type and time point are not known. The gene calls are TRBV13 and TRBJ2-7, with 8 nucleotides matching TRBD1. The sample comprised PBMCs or a T cell subset sorted from them (not recorded which). The CDR3 region has the DNA TGTGCCAGCAGCTTACGGGGACAGGTCTACGAGCAGTACTTC. This gives the protein CASSLRGQVYEQYF.